This T cell receptor (beta chain) comes out of a study of cytomegalovirus exposure and HLA in healthy donors. Study information: An earlier analysis identified 95 million to 120 million unique TCR beta sequences in about 170 million T cells.

Study-wide points: Researchers reported in a later analysis that a missense DCLRE1C variant was tied to TCR beta V- and J-gene trimming.

Germline-derived CDR1 and CDR2 are SEHNR and FQNEAQ (reference sequence). V was pared by 3 bases and J by 4 bases, with 9 bases of the junction left unmatched. This CDR3 has 17 residues. Worth noting for this clone: What it recognizes is unknown.

Healthy individuals who donated bone marrow served as the donors. This PCR relied on a set of 60 Vbeta primers and 13 Jbeta primers. Using immunoSEQ multiplex PCR, the repertoire was profiled, and TCRdb retains in-frame clones only, with some absent. Of nearly 110,000 clones listed, about 76% are singletons. This sequence was found in a woman in her 50s in good health and CMV-seropositive. The sequenced sample consisted of PBMCs. The chain links TRBV7-9 to TRBJ2-6; 7 bases agree with TRBD1. The CDR3: CASSFPTPGQGANVLTF. DNA of the CDR3: TGTGCCAGCAGCTTCCCGACACCGGGACAGGGGGCCAACGTCCTGACTTTC.